This TCR beta chain was recorded in a study of metastatic and nonmetastatic thyroid tumors. The study's findings and limits: In both blood and tumor samples, TCR beta diversity was reported significantly higher for malignant than benign nodules.

Authors' analysis steps: In papillary thyroid cancer, a distant-metastasis classifier was built using CDR3 differences across clinicopathological groups. Using MiXCR, TCRdb reanalyzed the PCR reads. The V and J calls were determined by TCRdb, not by the authors. This sample has under 60,000 clones; about 20% occur once, and the top ten carry about 3.8%. A few counts support this clone. The target antigen is unknown. Until they underwent thyroid surgery, no patient had received any treatment. The V end was cut by 3 bases, the J end by 5 bases, with 13 bases between. Per germline, CDR1 KGHSH and CDR2 LQKENI. The CDR3 contains 14 residues.

The sequenced sample consisted of blood. This clonotype originated in a male donor with papillary thyroid cancer or a benign thyroid nodule (not recorded which). Some clones in this sample may be carry-over from other donors' samples. The chain recombines TRBV18 with TRBJ2-5, with D hard to call. CDR3 loop: CASSPGIAGETQYF. The CDR3, as DNA: TGTGCCAGCTCACCGGGAATAGCCGGTGAGACCCAGTACTTC.